The rows below give T cell receptor beta chains drawn from one sample of a study of CD8 T cells in Susac syndrome. TCRdb recomputed calls from the immunoSEQ multiplex PCR reads with MiXCR, one row per CDR3 protein. Of 120,000 to 150,000 distinct CDR3 sequences in the sample, approximately 93% were seen once. Sequences were obtained from CD4+ T cells from PBMCs. These receptors originate from a human donor in good health. Each CDR3 is given with its conserved first and last residue. The D gene is left open where the match is weak. The size of a clone is reported for some rows only, either as once, few or many, or as a class for expanded clones.

TRBV19	.	14	TRBJ2-1	.	CASSHRAPYNEQFF	TGTGCCAGTAGTCACCGGGCTCCGTACAATGAGCAGTTCTTC
TRBV10-3	.	15	TRBJ2-7	TRBD2	CATSDGLAGDYEQYF	TGTGCCACCAGTGACGGACTAGCGGGAGACTACGAGCAGTACTTC
TRBV25-1	.	15	TRBJ2-1	TRBD2	CASRGTSGAYNEQFF	TGTGCCAGCAGAGGAACTAGCGGGGCCTACAATGAGCAGTTCTTC
TRBV12-3/TRBV12-4	.	14	TRBJ2-3	TRBD2	CASSRTSGTDTQYF	TGTGCCAGCAGCAGGACTAGCGGCACAGATACGCAGTATTTT
TRBV20-1	.	14	TRBJ2-7	TRBD2	CSASRLAGLYEQYF	TGCAGTGCTTCAAGACTAGCGGGACTCTACGAGCAGTACTTC
TRBV29-1	.	12	TRBJ2-5	.	CSAGRYQETQYF	TGCAGCGCGGGGCGATACCAAGAGACCCAGTACTTC
TRBV7-8	.	16	TRBJ2-7	.	CASSSPLRGSRYEQYF	TGTGCCAGCAGCTCACCCCTACGGGGTTCACGGTACGAGCAGTACTTC
TRBV12-3/TRBV12-4	.	13	TRBJ1-5	.	CASSFGGYQPQHF	TGTGCCAGCAGTTTCGGTGGTTATCAGCCCCAGCATTTT
TRBV5-4	few	18	TRBJ2-6	TRBD1	CASSSRTGGVSGANVLTF	TGTGCCAGCAGCTCCCGGACAGGGGGCGTGAGTGGGGCCAACGTCCTGACTTTC
TRBV14	once	15	TRBJ1-2	TRBD1	CASSQDPTGVYGYTF	TGTGCCAGCAGCCAAGATCCGACAGGGGTGTATGGCTACACCTTC
TRBV3-1	.	13	TRBJ1-1	TRBD1	CASSSEQGTEAFF	TGTGCCAGCAGCAGCGAACAGGGGACTGAAGCTTTCTTT
TRBV24-1	.	14	TRBJ2-7	.	CASRIGQCIYEQYF	TGTGCCAGCAGGATAGGACAGTGCATCTACGAGCAGTACTTC
TRBV4-1	.	14	TRBJ1-2	.	CASSPSERVDGYTF	TGCGCCAGCAGCCCCTCGGAGAGGGTAGATGGCTACACCTTC
TRBV19	.	14	TRBJ2-1	TRBD2	CASKAGTSENEQFF	TGTGCCAGTAAAGCCGGGACTAGCGAGAATGAGCAGTTCTTC
TRBV5-4	.	14	TRBJ1-1	TRBD1	CASSWDRASTEAFF	TGTGCCAGCAGCTGGGACAGGGCAAGCACTGAAGCTTTCTTT
TRBV5-1	.	15	TRBJ1-1	TRBD1	CASSSTGIANTEAFF	TGCGCCAGCAGCTCGACAGGGATCGCGAACACTGAAGCTTTCTTT
TRBV18	few	14	TRBJ2-7	TRBD2	CASSPGGSSYEQYF	TGTGCCAGCTCACCAGGCGGGAGCTCCTACGAGCAGTACTTC
TRBV27	.	14	TRBJ1-1	.	CASSLGRLHTEAFF	TGTGCCAGCAGTTTAGGGAGGCTTCACACTGAAGCTTTCTTT
TRBV10-2	.	15	TRBJ1-1	.	CASSERGGRYTEAFF	TGCGCCAGCAGTGAGCGTGGGGGACGGTACACTGAAGCTTTCTTT
TRBV6-1	.	13	TRBJ1-1	TRBD1	CASTRTGNTEAFF	TGTGCCAGCACTAGGACAGGGAACACTGAAGCTTTCTTT
TRBV5-4	.	19	TRBJ2-3	TRBD2	CASSLPGLADFTSTDTQYF	TGTGCCAGCAGCCTCCCCGGACTAGCGGATTTCACTAGCACAGATACGCAGTATTTT
TRBV15	.	17	TRBJ2-5	TRBD2	CATSRDLVGGRAKTQYF	TGTGCCACCAGCAGAGATCTCGTGGGCGGGAGGGCCAAGACCCAGTACTTC
TRBV20-1	.	13	TRBJ2-5	.	CSARGGHQETQYF	TGCAGTGCTAGAGGGGGTCACCAAGAGACCCAGTACTTC
TRBV4-1	.	16	TRBJ2-4	TRBD2	CASSQGLAGAENIQYF	TGCGCCAGCAGCCAAGGACTAGCGGGAGCGGAAAACATTCAGTACTTC
TRBV12-3/TRBV12-4	.	12	TRBJ2-2	.	CASSLRSGELFF	TGTGCCAGCAGTTTGCGGTCCGGGGAGCTGTTTTTT
TRBV5-1	.	14	TRBJ1-1	.	CASSLLIGQTEAFF	TGCGCCAGCAGCCTCCTGATAGGACAGACCGAAGCTTTCTTT
TRBV7-3	.	13	TRBJ1-3	.	CASSGQPGNTIYF	TGTGCCAGCAGCGGACAGCCTGGAAACACCATATATTTT
TRBV9	once	13	TRBJ1-1	.	CASSRPTNTEAFF	TGTGCCAGCAGCAGACCGACGAACACTGAAGCTTTCTTT
TRBV24-1	.	14	TRBJ1-2	.	CATSDRGRNYGYTF	TGTGCCACCAGTGATCGTGGACGGAACTATGGCTACACCTTC
TRBV20-1	.	17	TRBJ2-5	TRBD2	CSARDWDFSGRAETQYF	TGCAGTGCTAGAGATTGGGATTTTAGCGGGAGGGCAGAGACCCAGTACTTC
TRBV12-3/TRBV12-4	.	18	TRBJ2-5	TRBD2	CASSLDRTSGRYKETQYF	TGTGCCAGCAGTTTAGACCGGACTAGCGGGAGATACAAAGAGACCCAGTACTTC
TRBV5-4	.	16	TRBJ2-1	TRBD2	CASSLEVREGNNEQFF	TGTGCCAGCAGCTTGGAGGTGCGGGAGGGCAACAATGAGCAGTTCTTC
TRBV30	once	15	TRBJ2-5	TRBD2	CAWKLAGGPRETQYF	TGTGCCTGGAAACTAGCGGGAGGGCCTCGGGAGACCCAGTACTTC
TRBV19	.	14	TRBJ1-1	.	CASSIRGQNTEAFF	TGTGCCAGTAGTATCCGGGGTCAGAACACTGAAGCTTTCTTT
TRBV10-3	.	12	TRBJ2-3	.	CAISDPTDTQYF	TGTGCCATCAGTGATCCCACAGATACGCAGTATTTT
TRBV7-9	.	12	TRBJ2-3	.	CASSFDGDTQYF	TGTGCCAGCAGCTTTGATGGAGATACGCAGTATTTT
TRBV6-2/TRBV6-3	.	14	TRBJ1-2	.	CASTATRMSNGYTF	TGTGCCAGCACCGCGACGCGGATGTCGAATGGCTACACCTTC
TRBV5-4	.	17	TRBJ2-2	TRBD2	CASSRGLAGEGDGELFF	TGTGCCAGCAGCCGGGGACTAGCGGGAGAAGGGGACGGGGAGCTGTTTTTT
TRBV27	.	17	TRBJ2-3	.	CATRPKGTPAFTDTQYF	TGTGCCACCCGCCCAAAGGGGACACCAGCCTTCACAGATACGCAGTATTTT
TRBV7-3	.	15	TRBJ1-1	.	CASSALQRMNTEAFF	TGTGCCAGCAGCGCTCTACAAAGAATGAACACTGAAGCTTTCTTT
TRBV24-1	.	15	TRBJ2-7	.	CATSDLSRVSHEQYF	TGTGCCACCAGTGATTTGTCCAGGGTGAGCCACGAGCAGTACTTC
TRBV5-1	.	13	TRBJ1-1	.	CASSYQDTTEAFF	TGCGCCAGCAGCTACCAGGATACGACCGAAGCTTTCTTT
TRBV15	.	15	TRBJ2-1	TRBD1	CATSGRGGFYNEQFF	TGTGCCACCAGTGGTAGAGGGGGCTTCTACAATGAGCAGTTCTTC
TRBV15	.	14	TRBJ1-4	.	CATSRGWTNEKLFF	TGTGCCACCAGCAGAGGATGGACTAATGAAAAACTGTTTTTT
TRBV2	.	14	TRBJ2-7	TRBD1	CASSELTGGYEQYF	TGTGCCAGCAGTGAATTGACAGGGGGCTACGAGCAGTACTTC
TRBV7-9	.	14	TRBJ2-7	TRBD2	CASSFLAGAYEQYF	TGTGCCAGCAGCTTTCTAGCGGGAGCGTACGAGCAGTACTTC
TRBV5-1	.	15	TRBJ2-6	.	CASSLGRAGANVLTF	TGCGCCAGCAGCTTGGGGAGGGCTGGGGCCAACGTCCTGACTTTC
TRBV20-1	.	14	TRBJ2-4	.	CSARGGLSKNIQYF	TGCAGTGCTAGAGGGGGCTTGAGCAAAAACATTCAGTACTTC
TRBV20-1	once	14	TRBJ2-5	TRBD1	CSARRQGARETQYF	TGCAGTGCCCGTCGACAGGGGGCTCGGGAGACCCAGTACTTC
TRBV18	.	18	TRBJ2-6	.	CASSPWTGADSGANVLTF	TGTGCCAGCTCACCTTGGACGGGGGCGGATTCTGGGGCCAACGTCCTGACTTTC
TRBV4-1	.	12	TRBJ1-1	.	CASSQGPTEAFF	TGCGCCAGCAGCCAAGGACCTACTGAAGCTTTCTTT
TRBV10-1	.	16	TRBJ2-7	.	CASSESRGRGTYEQYF	TGCGCCAGCAGTGAGTCGCGGGGCCGAGGTACCTACGAGCAGTACTTC
TRBV5-1	.	18	TRBJ2-1	TRBD2	CASSWGLAGGNVYNEQFF	TGCGCCAGCAGCTGGGGACTAGCGGGAGGAAACGTCTACAATGAGCAGTTCTTC